This T cell receptor (beta chain) emerged from a study of blood T cells in healthy people across ages. Study-wide results and caveats: It was held that the diversity estimates obtained from one million T cells were underestimates.

Combining a sample-barcoded 5' primer with a J-beta primer mix, a second PCR ran for 7 to 11 cycles. Tagging of each cDNA molecule was performed by a template-switch adaptor with 12 random nucleotides. MiXCR, applied by TCRdb to the 5' RACE reads, yields one record per CDR3 protein. In the table there are 750,000 to 850,000 distinct CDR3 sequences, roughly 25% of which are singletons. The study isolated at least 6.5 million PBMCs from each sample. At least 5 micrograms of total RNA were extracted per sample. Trimming removed 5 bases from V and 1 base from J, with 15 bases in between. The CDR3 spans 15 residues. CDR1 is MNHEY, CDR2 SMNVEV, per germline (reference sequence). Turning to this clonotype: What it binds is not known.

These data were also filed under a second study, of T cells of mothers and their children.

The source of this sequence is a boy between 10 and 17 years old in good health. Sequencing was performed on blood. This rearrangement joins TRBV27 to TRBJ2-7; a possible D gene is TRBD1 (6 bases). DNA of the CDR3: TGTGCCAGCAGTCTAGCAGGGGTGAGGTCCTACGAGCAGTACTTC. Amino acids: CASSLAGVRSYEQYF.